The 2 T cell receptor beta chains below all came from one sample that was sequenced in a study of vaccination effects on CD4 cells after COVID-19. Profiled with immunoSEQ multiplex PCR; TCRdb holds only in-frame clones, not every one. The data show tens of thousands of clones, 70% to 85% seen once. Their antigens are not known. Ahead of sequencing, the ViraFEST assay grew antigen-specific CD4+ T cells using viral peptide pools. Following 10 days of culture, CD4+ T cells were isolated. Each person got two doses of an mRNA SARS-CoV-2 vaccine, BNT162b2 or mRNA-1273. The input for sequencing was CD4+ T cells from PBMCs cultured with HCoV-229E spike peptides, taken after COVID-19 vaccination. These receptor sequences come from a human donor who received a COVID-19 vaccine.

This clone occurred once. CDR3 in amino acids: CATSDPWSGETQYF. The DNA for the CDR3 is TGTGCCACCAGTGACCCCTGGTCCGGAGAGACCCAGTACTTC. The rearrangement uses TRBV24-1 and TRBJ2-5; the D is unclear. The germline gives CDR1 KGHDR, CDR2 SFDVKD. The length of the CDR3 is 14 residues. Between the trimmed V and J ends, which lost 4 bases and 4 bases, there was a span of 12 bases.

The chain links TRBV6-5 to TRBJ1-1; TRBD1 agrees at 7 bases. The CDR3 loop spans 13 amino acids. V shed 2 bases, J shed 4 bases, and the junction held 1 base outside the gene matches. The germline CDR1 and CDR2 sequences are MNHEY and SVGAGI. In nucleotides, the CDR3 is TGTGCCAGCAGTTACAGGGGGCGCACTGAAGCTTTCTTT. Translated: CASSYRGRTEAFF.